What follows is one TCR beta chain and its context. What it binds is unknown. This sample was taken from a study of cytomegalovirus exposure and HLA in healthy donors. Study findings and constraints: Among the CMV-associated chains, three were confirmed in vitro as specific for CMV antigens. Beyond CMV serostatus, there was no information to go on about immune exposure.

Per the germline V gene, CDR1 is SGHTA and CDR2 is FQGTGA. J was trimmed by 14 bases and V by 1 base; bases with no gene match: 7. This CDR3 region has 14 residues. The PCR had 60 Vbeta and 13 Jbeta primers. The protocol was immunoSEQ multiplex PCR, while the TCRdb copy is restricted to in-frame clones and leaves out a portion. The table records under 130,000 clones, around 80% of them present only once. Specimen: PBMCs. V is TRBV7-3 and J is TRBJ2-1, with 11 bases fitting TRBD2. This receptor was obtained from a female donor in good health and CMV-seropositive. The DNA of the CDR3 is TGTGCCAGCAGCTTAAAAGTAGCGGGAGGGCCGGAGTTCTTC. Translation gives CASSLKVAGGPEFF.